What follows are 32 T cell receptor beta chains derived from one specimen sequenced in a study of cytomegalovirus exposure and HLA in healthy donors. The PCR contained 60 Vbeta and 13 Jbeta primers. Repertoires were generated with immunoSEQ multiplex PCR, while TCRdb's copy carries only in-frame clones and drops some. In the table there are under 100,000 clones, over 9% of which are singletons. Sequenced material: PBMCs. The receptors come from a man aged 55-75 years in good health and CMV-seropositive.

This chain connects TRBV14 to TRBJ2-3; no clear D gene. The germline V and J ends were trimmed by 0 bases and 0 bases, with 7 bases remaining between them. The germline V gene has CDR1 SGHDN and CDR2 FVKESK. This CDR3 has 15 residues. As DNA, the CDR3 is TGTGCCAGCAGCCAAGATCCGTCGAGCACAGATACGCAGTATTTT. Amino acid sequence: CASSQDPSSTDTQYF.

This clone was picked up a small number of times. This sequence joins TRBV27 and TRBJ1-3, with a possible D match to TRBD1 (5 bases). CDR1 and CDR2 (germline): MNHEY, SMNVEV (reference sequence). V was trimmed by 6 bases and J by 4 bases, leaving 10 bases between them. The CDR3 sequence is 13 residues long. This chain's CDR3 is CASRTANGNTIYF. The CDR3 DNA sequence: TGTGCCAGCAGGACAGCAAACGGAAACACCATATATTTT.

This chain uses TRBV28 with TRBJ2-5, with 8 nucleotides matching TRBD2. With 2 bases clipped from V and 1 base from J, the junction kept 12 bases outside the gene matches. The CDR3 sequence is 18 residues long. Germline loops: CDR1 MDHEN, CDR2 SYDVKM. Written as DNA, the CDR3 is TGTGCCAGCAGTTTAAGGCGGGGGGCCACCCCAGGCCAAGAGACCCAGTACTTC. This translates into CASSLRRGATPGQETQYF.

This clone was recorded a few times. The chain combines TRBV10-3 with TRBJ1-2, with a tentative D call TRBD1 (5 bases). The length of the CDR3 is 14 residues. Trimming stripped 7 bases from V and 2 bases from J, with 14 bases between. Germline assignment: CDR1 ENHRY and CDR2 SYGVKD. CDR3: CAITTTELNYGYTF. The CDR3 bases are TGTGCCATCACTACGACAGAATTAAACTATGGCTACACCTTC.

This clone turned up a few times. The chain is built from TRBV5-8 and TRBJ1-1, with 7 bases matching TRBD1. Germline CDR1 SGHTS, CDR2 YDEGEE. CDR3 size: 14 residues. The J segment lost 4 bases and the V segment lost 3 bases, leaving 6 bases of the junction unmatched. The CDR3 loop is CASSWGAGGTEAFF. The CDR3 DNA reads as TGTGCCAGCAGCTGGGGGGCAGGGGGCACTGAAGCTTTCTTT.

This CDR3 reads CASSRQPREKLFF. The CDR3 nucleotides read TGTGCCAGCAGCAGACAGCCTAGGGAAAAACTGTTTTTT. The genes are TRBV6-4 and TRBJ1-4, with D tentatively TRBD1 (5 bases). Trimming removed 6 bases at V and 8 bases at J, with 13 bases between. Germline V CDR1 and CDR2: MRHNA, SNTAGT. This CDR3 is built from 13 residues.

The chain couples TRBV11-2 to TRBJ1-1; no definite D call. Trimming cost V 2 bases and J 4 bases, with 5 bases left between them. The length of the CDR3 is 12 residues. Germline V CDR1 and CDR2: SGHAT, FQNNGV. CDR3 sequence (DNA): TGTGCCAGCAGCTTAAGCGGCACTGAAGCTTTCTTT. Its protein is CASSLSGTEAFF.

This clone appeared a few times. This chain links TRBV6-5 with TRBJ1-2; D is perhaps TRBD1 (6 bases). The germline gives CDR1 MNHEY, CDR2 SVGAGI. V was shortened by 5 bases and J by 2 bases, with 15 bases between the two germline ends. CDR3 size: 15 residues. The CDR3 nucleotides are TGTGCCAGCAGTCCTTTACAGGGCGGAAACTATGGCTACACCTTC. Translating gives CASSPLQGGNYGYTF.

The CDR3 DNA sequence: TGTGCCAGCAGTTCTAACCTCGGACTAGCGGGAACAGAGCAGTTCTTC. It codes for CASSSNLGLAGTEQFF. This chain joins TRBV6-6 and TRBJ2-1; 12 nucleotides agree with TRBD2. Germline CDR1 reads MNHNY; CDR2 reads SVGAGI (reference sequence). The V gene end was trimmed by 4 bases and the J gene end by 10 bases; junction bases not matched to a gene: 11. The CDR3 covers 16 residues.

This clone has a handful of counts. J is TRBJ1-4 and V is TRBV11-2, with D tentatively TRBD1 (5 bases). Germline-derived CDR1 and CDR2 are SGHAT and FQNNGV. This CDR3 contains 15 residues. Trimming removed 6 bases from V and 6 bases from J, with 17 bases in between. The CDR3 region is CASSPQGSWDEKLFF. The CDR3 nucleotides are TGTGCCAGCAGTCCTCAGGGAAGTTGGGATGAAAAACTGTTTTTT.

This clone was detected a few times. The V and J genes are TRBV5-6 and TRBJ1-1, with 8 bases matching TRBD1. The CDR3 spans 11 residues. J gave up 12 bases and V 2 bases, and 3 bases lay outside the gene matches. Germline CDR1 reads SGHDT; CDR2 reads YYEEEE. CDR3 region: CASSLQGGTFF. CDR3 bases: TGTGCCAGCAGCTTACAGGGGGGGACTTTCTTT. Based on the CDR3 plus reference TRBV5-6 and TRBJ1-1, the full variable domain is DAGVTQSPTHLIKTRGQQVTLRCSPKSGHDTVSWYQQALGQGPQFIFQYYEEEERQRGNFPDRFSGHQFPNYSSELNVNALLLGDSALYLCASSLQGGTFFGQGTRLTVV.

In its sample, this clone was seen a few times. The V and J genes are TRBV6-1 and TRBJ1-5; maybe TRBD1 (6 bases). This CDR3 region has 16 residues. Germline CDR1 MNHNS, CDR2 SASEGT. The V end was cut by 2 bases, the J end by 1 base, with 12 bases between. CDR3: CASSESGGRSNQPQHF. CDR3 sequence (DNA): TGTGCCAGCAGTGAATCCGGGGGGCGCAGCAATCAGCCCCAGCATTTT.

This clone occurred a few times. This chain joins TRBV6-5 and TRBJ2-3; TRBD1 aligns across 10 bases. J lost 1 base, V lost 5 bases, and 3 bases had no gene match. The CDR3 runs to 15 residues. Germline CDR1 and CDR2: MNHEY and SVGAGI. CDR3 region: CASSPGTGGTDTQYF. The CDR3 DNA sequence: TGTGCCAGCAGTCCCGGGACAGGGGGCACAGATACGCAGTATTTT.

In this sample, this clone turned up a few times. The V call is TRBV28, the J call TRBJ1-2; the match to TRBD1 covers 8 bases. V was clipped by 6 bases and J by 4 bases; unmatched bases: 10. The V gene's germline CDR1 is MDHEN and CDR2 SYDVKM. The CDR3 covers 15 residues. The DNA of the CDR3 is TGTGCCAGCAGCTCAACAGGGGGGGTTCCCTATGGCTACACCTTC. Encoded protein: CASSSTGGVPYGYTF.

The rearrangement links TRBV28 to TRBJ2-3, with D uncertain. Germline assignment: CDR1 MDHEN and CDR2 SYDVKM. The CDR3 runs to 12 residues. The germline V and J ends were trimmed by 5 bases and 6 bases, with 9 bases remaining between them. The DNA of the CDR3 is TGTGCCAGCAGTCCAGGCAGGGATACGCAGTATTTT. Amino acid sequence: CASSPGRDTQYF.

The chain uses TRBV5-1 and TRBJ2-7; 7 nucleotides align to TRBD2. Germline loops: CDR1 SGHRS, CDR2 YFSETQ. This CDR3 comprises 14 residues. With 3 bases clipped from V and 6 bases from J, the junction kept 9 bases outside the gene matches. The DNA of the CDR3 is TGCGCCAGCAGCTCAGCGGGGCAGACACTCGAGCAGTACTTC. Protein product: CASSSAGQTLEQYF. Full variable domain (outside the CDR3, taken from reference TRBV5-1 and TRBJ2-7): KAGVTQTPRYLIKTRGQQVTLSCSPISGHRSVSWYQQTPGQGLQFLFEYFSETQRNKGNFPGRFSGRQFSNSRSEMNVSTLELGDSALYLCASSSAGQTLEQYFGPGTRLTVT.

V usage is TRBV2 and J usage is TRBJ2-7, with 10 positions matching TRBD1. The germline gives CDR1 SNHLY, CDR2 FYNNEI. The CDR3 is made up of 14 amino acids. With V trimmed by 6 bases and J by 6 bases, 8 bases remained unmatched. CDR3 bases: TGTGCCAGCAGGGGGACAGGGGATTTTCGCGAGCAGTACGTC. Translation: CASRGTGDFREQYV.

The chain has TRBV6-1 and TRBJ2-1, with D possibly matching TRBD2 (5 bases). The V gene lost 4 bases and the J gene lost 3 bases, with 16 bases spanning the gap. The CDR3 has 16 amino acids. Germline-derived CDR1 and CDR2 are MNHNS and SASEGT. The CDR3 here is CASSGPGSGLYNEQFF. The CDR3 region has the DNA TGTGCCAGCAGTGGACCGGGGAGCGGCCTCTACAATGAGCAGTTCTTC.

This clone was detected a few times. The gene calls are TRBV7-2 and TRBJ2-5; 9 positions match TRBD2. V shed 4 bases, J shed 5 bases, and the junction held 8 bases outside the gene matches. CDR3 size: 15 residues. Germline assignment: CDR1 SGHTA and CDR2 FQGNSA. CDR3 loop: CASSSRGSGGETQYF. In DNA form, the CDR3 reads TGTGCCAGCAGCTCCCGGGGGAGCGGGGGGGAGACCCAGTACTTC.

This clone was counted a few times. This rearrangement joins TRBV6-5 to TRBJ1-2, with D possibly TRBD1 on 5 matching bases. There are 14 residues in the CDR3. Germline assignment: CDR1 MNHEY and CDR2 SVGAGI. The V end was cut by 6 bases, the J end by 4 bases, with 15 bases between. The CDR3 bases are TGTGCCAGCAGCCGGGACGGAGGGATCTATGGCTACACCTTC. It specifies CASSRDGGIYGYTF.

Comments on this clone: One junction end does not reproduce the germline sequence, and a read error may be involved. This sequence joins TRBV5-1 and TRBJ1-1; D is unresolved. The CDR3 has 14 amino acids. The germline CDR1 and CDR2 sequences are SGHRS and YFSETQ. CDR3 in amino acids: CASSLAGIQAEAFF. DNA for the CDR3: TGTGCCAGCAGCTTGGCCGGGATTCAGGCTGAAGCTTTCTTT.

This clone has more than one count but fewer than ten. The V call is TRBV5-6, the J call TRBJ1-5; 9 positions match TRBD1. The ends lost 4 bases at V and 7 bases at J; junction bases unmatched: 15. Germline CDR1 and CDR2: SGHDT and YYEEEE. CDR3 size: 17 residues. The DNA of the CDR3 is TGTGCCAGCAGCCGGGGCCTCGGGACAGGGTTTGGGCAGCCCCAGCATTTT. Translation gives CASSRGLGTGFGQPQHF.

This chain joins TRBV6-1 and TRBJ2-7; no clear D. Trimming cost V 0 bases and J 4 bases, with 10 bases left between them. This CDR3 spans 14 amino acids. Germline V gives CDR1 MNHNS, CDR2 SASEGT. In DNA form, the CDR3 reads TGTGCCAGCAGTGAAGCTCGAGACTGGTACGAGCAGTACGTC. Amino acid sequence: CASSEARDWYEQYV.

This clone occurred a few times. The chain links TRBV7-8 to TRBJ2-7; TRBD1 aligns across 8 bases. This CDR3 has 15 amino acids. Per germline, CDR1 SGHVS and CDR2 FQNEAQ. Trimming removed 4 bases from V and 2 bases from J; junction bases left unmatched: 7. The CDR3 region is CASSSQGAQTYEQYV. CDR3 coding DNA: TGTGCCAGCAGCTCGCAGGGGGCGCAGACCTACGAGCAGTACGTC.

Note on this clone: The junction shows a germline mismatch at one end, possibly a read error. The chain combines TRBV28 with TRBJ1-5; the match to TRBD1 covers 8 bases. Looked up from germline, CDR1 is MDHEN and CDR2 is SYDVKM. CDR3 length: 18 residues. The CDR3 DNA follows: TGTGCCAGTAGTTTATTTGGGACAGGAGGATATAGCAATCAGCCCCAGCATTTT. Translation gives CASSLFGTGGYSNQPQHF.

V and J are TRBV6-5 and TRBJ2-1, with 8 bases matching TRBD1. Germline CDR1 is MNHEY and CDR2 is SVGAGI. The V segment lost 2 bases and the J segment 10 bases; nucleotides outside the gene matches: 10. The CDR3 is 15 amino acids. CDR3 residues: CASSYNRGYGLEQFF. DNA for the CDR3: TGTGCCAGCAGTTACAACAGGGGGTACGGCTTGGAGCAGTTCTTC.

This clone was detected only a few times. The CDR3 reads CASSTTAGTQYF. CDR3 in DNA: TGTGCCAGCAGTACCACCGCCGGGACCCAGTACTTC. J is TRBJ2-5 and V is TRBV6-5; D not certain. The CDR3 has 12 residues. Germline CDR1 reads MNHEY; CDR2 reads SVGAGI. V was pared by 5 bases and J by 7 bases, with 11 bases between.

The chain uses TRBV6-1 and TRBJ2-1; possible D gene TRBD2, 6 bases. CDR3 size: 16 residues. Germline V CDR1 and CDR2: MNHNS, SASEGT. Between the trimmed V and J ends, which lost 2 bases and 10 bases, there was a span of 21 bases. In DNA form, the CDR3 reads TGTGCCAGCAGTGAACCTTCAGGGACTTTTCATGGAGAGCAGTTCTTC. It translates to CASSEPSGTFHGEQFF.

The chain recombines TRBV6-5 with TRBJ1-2, with D possibly TRBD1 on 5 matching bases. The V end lost 5 bases, the J end lost 5 bases, and 9 bases lay between the germline ends. CDR1 MNHEY and CDR2 SVGAGI come from the germline V gene. The CDR3 loop spans 12 amino acids. The CDR3 reads CASSPQGYGYTF. In nucleotides, the CDR3 is TGTGCCAGCAGTCCTCAGGGTTATGGCTACACCTTC.

The chain has TRBV7-9 and TRBJ1-4; tentative D call: TRBD1 (6 bases). This CDR3 is built from 15 residues. The V end lost 4 bases, the J end lost 0 bases, and 9 bases lay between the germline ends. Germline V lookup: CDR1 SEHNR, CDR2 FQNEAQ (reference sequence). The CDR3 DNA reads TGTGCCAGCAGCTGGGACATTGCAACTAATGAAAAACTGTTTTTT. Encoded protein: CASSWDIATNEKLFF.

J is TRBJ1-4 and V is TRBV28; D not resolved. This CDR3 comprises 12 residues. V was clipped by 4 bases and J by 7 bases, with 7 bases between them. Germline-derived CDR1 and CDR2 are MDHEN and SYDVKM. The CDR3 DNA sequence: TGTGCCAGCAGTTGGGCAAGTGAAAAACTGTTTTTT. This sequence encodes CASSWASEKLFF.

V is TRBV14 and J is TRBJ2-1; TRBD1 might be the D (6 bases). V dropped 5 bases and J dropped 5 bases, with 22 bases sitting between them. CDR1 SGHDN and CDR2 FVKESK come from the germline V gene. The CDR3 sequence is 17 residues long. This CDR3 reads CASSTTQGSFFNNEQFF. CDR3 bases: TGTGCCAGCAGCACCACTCAGGGGTCCTTTTTTAACAATGAGCAGTTCTTC.